The 2 T cell receptor beta chains presented below share a single source sample, sequenced in a study of cytomegalovirus exposure and HLA in healthy donors. PCR employed 60 Vbeta and 13 Jbeta primers. The method was immunoSEQ multiplex PCR; TCRdb's version includes in-frame clones alone and lacks a portion of them. In the table there are over 110,000 clones, around 78% of which are singletons. Source material: PBMCs. These receptors all come from a woman aged 40 to 50 in good health and CMV-seropositive.

The J gene is TRBJ2-1, the V gene TRBV27; 13 nucleotides match TRBD2. The CDR3 length is 19 residues. The V gene's germline CDR1 is MNHEY and CDR2 SMNVEV (reference sequence). V trimming: 2 bases; J trimming: 5 bases; junction bases outside the gene matches: 12. The CDR3 sequence: CASSLTPRTSGSPNNEQFF. The CDR3 region has the DNA TGTGCCAGCAGTTTAACCCCCAGGACTAGCGGGAGTCCCAACAATGAGCAGTTCTTC.

This chain connects TRBV28 to TRBJ2-5, with D maybe TRBD2 (5 bases). This CDR3 contains 14 residues. V was cut by 4 bases and J by 5 bases, with 14 bases left in between. The germline gives CDR1 MDHEN, CDR2 SYDVKM. In nucleotides, the CDR3 is TGTGCCAGCAGTTCCGAAGCGGTCGCGGAGACCCAGTACTTC. Translated: CASSSEAVAETQYF.